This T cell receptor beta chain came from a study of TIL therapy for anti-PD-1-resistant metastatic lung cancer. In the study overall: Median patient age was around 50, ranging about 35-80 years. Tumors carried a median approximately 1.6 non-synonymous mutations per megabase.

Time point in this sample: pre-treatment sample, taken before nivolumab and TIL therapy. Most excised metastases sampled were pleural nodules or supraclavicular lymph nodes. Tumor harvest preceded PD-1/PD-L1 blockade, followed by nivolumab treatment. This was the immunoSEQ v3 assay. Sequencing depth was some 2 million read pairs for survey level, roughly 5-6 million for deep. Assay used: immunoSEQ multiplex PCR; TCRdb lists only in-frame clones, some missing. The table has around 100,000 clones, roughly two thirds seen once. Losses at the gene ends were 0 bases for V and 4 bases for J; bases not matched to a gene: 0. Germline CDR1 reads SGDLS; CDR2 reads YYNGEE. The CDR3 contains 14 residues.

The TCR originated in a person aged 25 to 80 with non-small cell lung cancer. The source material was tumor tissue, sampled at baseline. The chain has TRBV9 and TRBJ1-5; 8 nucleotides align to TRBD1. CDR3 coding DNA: TGTGCCAGCAGCGTAGGACAGGGGAATCAGCCCCAGCATTTT. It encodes CASSVGQGNQPQHF.